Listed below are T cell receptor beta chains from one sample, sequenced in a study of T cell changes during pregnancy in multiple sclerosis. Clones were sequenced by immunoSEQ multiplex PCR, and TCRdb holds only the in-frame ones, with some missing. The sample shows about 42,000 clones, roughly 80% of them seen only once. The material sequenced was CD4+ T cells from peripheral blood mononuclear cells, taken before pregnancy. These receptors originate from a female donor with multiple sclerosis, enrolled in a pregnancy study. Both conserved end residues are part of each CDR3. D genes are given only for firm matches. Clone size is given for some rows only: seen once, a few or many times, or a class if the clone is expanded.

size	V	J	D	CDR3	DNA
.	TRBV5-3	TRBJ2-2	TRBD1	CARSTPGQVDRVYTGELFF	TGTGCCAGAAGCACACCCGGACAGGTGGATAGGGTTTACACCGGGGAGCTGTTTTTT
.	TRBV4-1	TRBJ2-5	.	CASSPQRRETQYF	TGCGCCAGCAGCCCTCAGCGCAGAGAGACCCAGTACTTC
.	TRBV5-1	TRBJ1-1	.	CASSRQGSEDTEAFF	TGCGCCAGCAGCAGGCAGGGGTCGGAAGACACTGAAGCTTTCTTT
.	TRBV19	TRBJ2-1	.	CASNYRDTELYEQFF	TGTGCCAGCAACTACCGGGACACGGAGTTGTATGAGCAGTTCTTC
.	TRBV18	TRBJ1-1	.	CASSPREGTEAFF	TGTGCCAGCTCACCACGAGAGGGAACTGAAGCTTTCTTT
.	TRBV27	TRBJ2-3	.	CASSKQVSTDTQYF	TGTGCCAGCAGTAAACAGGTTAGCACAGATACGCAGTATTTT
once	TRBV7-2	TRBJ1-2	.	CASSLAVWGGYGYTF	TGTGCCAGCAGCTTAGCGGTCTGGGGAGGCTATGGCTACACCTTC
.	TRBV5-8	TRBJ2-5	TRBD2	CASSLASGGPQRKTQYF	TGTGCCAGCAGCTTAGCTAGCGGGGGTCCACAGAGAAAGACCCAGTACTTC
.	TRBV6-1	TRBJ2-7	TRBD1	CASKGQDYEQYF	TGTGCCAGCAAAGGACAGGACTACGAGCAGTACTTC
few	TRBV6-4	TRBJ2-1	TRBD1	CASSAGTGGYNEQFF	TGTGCCAGCAGTGCCGGGACAGGGGGCTACAATGAGCAGTTCTTC
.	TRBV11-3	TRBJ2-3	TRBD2	CASSVLAGGSNTQYF	TGTGCCAGCAGCGTACTAGCGGGAGGGTCGAATACGCAGTATTTT
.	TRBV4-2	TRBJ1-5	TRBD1	CASSRLTGEGNQPQHF	TGTGCCAGCAGCCGGTTGACAGGGGAGGGCAATCAGCCCCAGCATTTT
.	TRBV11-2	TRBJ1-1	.	CASSLGAGAEAFF	TGTGCCAGCAGCTTAGGGGCAGGGGCTGAAGCTTTCTTT
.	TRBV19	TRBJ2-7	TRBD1	CASSLIGTGEYEQYF	TGTGCCAGTAGCCTTATCGGGACAGGGGAATACGAGCAGTACTTC
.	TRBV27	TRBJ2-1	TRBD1	CASSIRDRGNNEQFF	TGTGCCAGCAGTATCCGGGACAGGGGGAACAATGAGCAGTTCTTC
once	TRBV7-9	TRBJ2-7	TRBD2	CASSLGLAGGEQYF	TGTGCCAGCAGCTTGGGACTAGCGGGAGGTGAGCAGTACTTC
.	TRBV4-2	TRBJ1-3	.	CASSQDITAGHLNTIYF	TGTGCCAGCAGCCAAGATATTACGGCAGGGCATTTAAACACCATATATTTT
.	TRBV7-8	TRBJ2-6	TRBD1	CASSRTGGSGANVLTF	TGTGCCAGCAGCCGAACAGGGGGCTCTGGGGCCAACGTCCTGACTTTC
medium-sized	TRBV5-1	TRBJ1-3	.	CASSLAGQFSGNTIYF	TGCGCCAGCAGCTTGGCCGGACAGTTCTCTGGAAACACCATATATTTT
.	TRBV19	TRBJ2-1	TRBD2	CASLAGAMKDEQFF	TGTGCCAGTCTAGCGGGGGCCATGAAGGATGAGCAGTTCTTC
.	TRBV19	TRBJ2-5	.	CASSQRARETQYF	TGTGCCAGTAGCCAAAGAGCCCGGGAGACCCAGTACTTC
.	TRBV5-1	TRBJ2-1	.	CASGTAQGGANEQFF	TGCGCCAGCGGCACAGCACAGGGTGGGGCCAATGAGCAGTTCTTC
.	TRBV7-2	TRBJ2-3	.	CASSLGLRAGTDTQYF	TGTGCCAGCAGCTTAGGGTTGAGGGCGGGCACAGATACGCAGTATTTT
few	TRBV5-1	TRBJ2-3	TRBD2	CASSFLAGADTQYF	TGCGCCAGCAGCTTCCTAGCGGGAGCGGATACGCAGTATTTT
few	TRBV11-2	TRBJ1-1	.	CASSPLRQGWAEAFF	TGTGCCAGCAGCCCTCTGAGGCAGGGCTGGGCTGAAGCTTTCTTT
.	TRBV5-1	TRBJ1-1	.	CASSLEGTGEAFF	TGCGCCAGCAGCTTGGAAGGAACAGGGGAAGCTTTCTTT
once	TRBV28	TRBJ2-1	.	CASSLGSRGPRNEQFF	TGTGCCAGCAGTTTAGGGTCTCGCGGCCCCCGGAATGAGCAGTTCTTC
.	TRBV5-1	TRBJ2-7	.	CASSLGGNTGTYEQYF	TGCGCCAGCAGCTTGGGAGGGAACACAGGGACCTACGAGCAGTACTTC
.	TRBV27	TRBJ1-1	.	CASSSSGTYISLGGAFF	TGTGCCAGCAGTTCATCCGGGACATACATTTCCCTTGGGGGAGCTTTCTTT
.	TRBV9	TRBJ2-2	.	CASSAGQTPYANTGELFF	TGTGCCAGCAGCGCTGGACAGACTCCATACGCGAACACCGGGGAGCTGTTTTTT
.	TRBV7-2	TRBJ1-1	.	CASGLNTEAFF	TGTGCCAGCGGCCTCAACACTGAAGCTTTCTTT
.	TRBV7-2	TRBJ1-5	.	CASSLRDIHQPQHF	TGTGCCAGCAGCTTACGGGACATCCATCAGCCCCAGCATTTT
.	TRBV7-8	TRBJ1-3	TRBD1	CASSLAQGFPGNTIYF	TGTGCCAGCAGCTTAGCACAGGGGTTTCCTGGAAACACCATATATTTT
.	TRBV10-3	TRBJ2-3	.	CAIEGGADTQYF	TGTGCCATCGAGGGGGGGGCAGATACGCAGTATTTT
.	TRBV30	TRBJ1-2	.	CAWSKVRGSGYTF	TGTGCCTGGAGTAAAGTAAGGGGATCTGGCTACACCTTC
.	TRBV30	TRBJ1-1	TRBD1	CAWDIGQGGTEAFF	TGTGCCTGGGATATCGGACAGGGGGGCACTGAAGCTTTCTTT
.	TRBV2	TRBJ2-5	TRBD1	CATATGVGETQYF	TGTGCCACCGCCACAGGGGTTGGGGAGACCCAGTACTTC
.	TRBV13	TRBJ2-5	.	CASGRTQETQYF	TGTGCCAGCGGGAGAACCCAAGAGACCCAGTACTTC
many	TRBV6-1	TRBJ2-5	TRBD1	CASSRGQGAEETQYF	TGTGCCAGCAGTAGAGGACAGGGAGCCGAAGAGACCCAGTACTTC